Following are 9 T cell receptor beta chains from one sample sequenced in a study of shared clonotypes between healthy human individuals. Here immunoSEQ multiplex PCR was the method, and the copy in TCRdb shows in-frame clones only, minus some. The table lists over 2,000,000 clones, roughly 93% of them singletons. CD45RO negativity and positive selection for CCR7 defined naive CD8 cells, a population that excluded terminally differentiated effector memory CD45RA+ cells. The sample comprised naive CD8+ T cells from PBMCs. Receptors were obtained from a man younger than 30 in good health. Some clones in this sample may be carry-over from other donors' samples.

This clone came up once. This rearrangement joins TRBV4-1 to TRBJ2-7; possibly TRBD1 for D (6 bases). The CDR3 is made up of 17 amino acids. The germline gives CDR1 MGHRA, CDR2 YSYEKL. V lost 0 bases, J lost 3 bases, and 18 bases lay in between. As DNA, the CDR3 is TGCGCCAGCAGCCAAGAGTCGGGACACAAGGGAAACTACGAGCAGTACTTC. Translated, it gives CASSQESGHKGNYEQYF.

This clone is a singleton in its sample. The chain links TRBV19 to TRBJ1-1; D unclear. V shed 3 bases and J shed 3 bases, with 8 bases lying between them. Per the germline V gene, CDR1 is LNHDA and CDR2 is SQIVND (reference sequence). This CDR3 is 13 amino acids long. DNA for the CDR3: TGTGCCAGTAGTATGGACCCATACACTGAAGCTTTCTTT. Its protein is CASSMDPYTEAFF.

The CDR3 nucleotides read TGTGCCAGTAGTAGCGGGGAGCCCTACGAGCAGTACTTC. Translating it yields CASSSGEPYEQYF. The chain is built from TRBV19 and TRBJ2-7; D might be TRBD2 (6 bases). Germline-derived CDR1 and CDR2 are LNHDA and SQIVND (reference sequence). V was pared by 4 bases and J by 2 bases, with 9 bases between. The CDR3 has 13 residues.

The V call is TRBV7-2, the J call TRBJ2-1, with 11 bases that match TRBD2. V was pared by 5 bases and J by 7 bases, with 7 bases of the junction left unmatched. Germline loops: CDR1 SGHTA, CDR2 FQGNSA. The CDR3 covers 15 residues. CDR3 sequence: CASSVLAGVRNEQFF. DNA of the CDR3: TGTGCCAGCAGCGTACTAGCGGGAGTGCGTAATGAGCAGTTCTTC.

The V call is TRBV9, the J call TRBJ1-3; D ambiguous. Trimming left V 0 bases short and J 2 bases short, with 6 bases between. The V gene's germline CDR1 is SGDLS and CDR2 YYNGEE. The CDR3 has 14 residues. This CDR3 is CASSVGRAGNTIYF. The DNA of the CDR3 is TGTGCCAGCAGCGTAGGAAGGGCTGGAAACACCATATATTTT.

V gene TRBV10-3 combines with J gene TRBJ1-5; no clear D. With 0 bases removed from V and 4 bases from J, the gap between germline ends came to 13 bases. The CDR3 is 16 residues long. Germline-derived CDR1 and CDR2 are ENHRY and SYGVKD. The CDR3: CAISESPPGPNQPQHF. CDR3 coding DNA: TGTGCCATCAGTGAGTCTCCGCCAGGACCAAATCAGCCCCAGCATTTT.

CDR3 region: CASSLGDGGSLEFF. In DNA, the CDR3 is TGTGCCAGCAGCCTTGGGGACGGCGGGAGTTTGGAGTTCTTC. The chain joins TRBV11-2 to TRBJ2-1; 7 nucleotides agree with TRBD2. The CDR3 consists of 14 residues. Germline CDR1 SGHAT, CDR2 FQNNGV. Trimming at V came to 5 bases and at J to 14 bases, leaving 15 bases not matched to a gene.

The V call is TRBV5-1, the J call TRBJ1-1, with 7 bases identical to TRBD1. CDR1 is SGHRS, CDR2 YFSETQ, per germline. CDR3 length: 17 residues. V was clipped by 6 bases and J by 0 bases; unmatched bases: 14. For the CDR3, the DNA is TGCGCCAGCATCCCTGACAGGGTGGGTAACATGAACACTGAAGCTTTCTTT. The encoded protein is CASIPDRVGNMNTEAFF.

As for this clone: Other DNA sequences in this specimen translate into the identical CDR3. V and J are TRBV11-2 and TRBJ2-7; D is ambiguous. Germline assignment: CDR1 SGHAT and CDR2 FQNNGV. V was cut by 1 base and J by 4 bases, with 5 bases left in between. The CDR3 totals 12 residues. The CDR3 sequence: CASSLAGYEQYF. The CDR3 coding sequence is TGTGCCAGCAGCTTAGCTGGATACGAGCAGTACTTC.